This TCR beta chain is from a study of regulatory T cells in long-lasting Graves disease (dated by TCRdb to the early 2020s). Context from the whole study: Persistent Graves' disease was defined as persistently positive TSH receptor autoantibodies together with antithyroid drug treatment for over 5 years. Patients with persistent Graves' disease were compared with patients with newly diagnosed Graves' disease using TCR sequencing and RNA sequencing of peripheral blood. The study took place in China and was registered as a clinical trial. TCR sequencing covered some 13 persistent and roughly 20 newly diagnosed Graves' disease patients, around 33 samples in total. In the clinical cohort, patients with persistent Graves' disease had used antithyroid drugs for an average of roughly ten years. Overall study results and their limits: Peripheral blood alone was examined, since thyroid tissue, which constituted the primary lesion, could not be accessed. The authors noted that the small sample size was a limitation that may lower accuracy. Patients with persistent disease shared more public clonotypes (approximately 2,500) than newly diagnosed patients did (more than 900). Sequencing and analysis were restricted to the TCR beta chain. Persistent disease showed preferential use of TRBV28, TRBJ1-2 and TRBJ2-5, whereas newly diagnosed disease favored TRBV20-1 and TRBJ2-1. Compared with newly diagnosed patients, persistent Graves' disease patients had lower TCR Shannon entropy and fewer highly expanded clones, which suggests clonal expansion.

The meaning of the sample's time point label: persistent/refractory GD, antithyroid drugs over 5 years with positive TRAb. RNA was extracted from PBMCs in TRIzol for both TCR sequencing and RNA sequencing. The diagnosis of Graves' disease followed American Thyroid Association guidelines. The patients came from an endocrinology department in Xi'an, China. Each patient gave about 10 milliliters of peripheral blood, collected in an EDTA anticoagulant tube. Ficoll Paque Plus density gradient separation was used to isolate PBMCs, and no further T cell sorting was performed. An Agilent 2100 Bioanalyzer and agarose gel were used to assess RNA quality, and a NanoDrop 2000 was used to measure RNA concentration. This clonotype occurred many times. Which antigen it targets is not known. Nothing much larger sits one base from this clone, and base qualities are not available. Library preparation used multiplex PCR. The sequencer was an Illumina HiSeq 4000. TCR beta libraries were built with iRepertoire HTBI primers and Arm-PCR amplification of CDR3 regions. Before sequencing, the PCR products underwent gel purification. Regarding the original processing steps: A total of some 60 TRBV and some 13 TRBJ segments were identified across samples and were used for gene usage analysis of CDR3 amino acid clonotypes. COPE and FqMerger were used to merge filtered high-quality paired reads into contigs. BLAST was used to align contigs to IMGT TRBV, TRBD and TRBJ reference genes, with CDR3 defined following IMGT. Any clonotype with a frequency above 0.1% was classified as a highly expanded clone. Shannon entropy served as the measure of repertoire diversity, while the Gini coefficient captured V-J evenness. Clonotypes shared by more than one individual were considered public. TCRdb trimmed public reads at Q25 via fastp, called clones via MiXCR and kept in-frame beta chains. Each entry is one CDR3 protein sequence, shown with its most common DNA and genes. The V and J calls shown here were made by TCRdb, not taken from the authors' results. Recorded for this sample are about 400,000 distinct CDR3 sequences; less than 25% of them occurred a single time. The ten largest clones take up less than 25% of the sample.

A distance of 6 bases separates the germline ends of V and J, which lose 2 bases and 5 bases respectively. There are 12 amino acids in the CDR3, from cysteine to phenylalanine inclusive. Left in the record is the CDR3 DNA by itself, 36 bases read in frame from the first base. This sample comprised peripheral blood mononuclear cells (PBMCs), obtained when the disease was refractory, from a patient treated with antithyroid drugs. The sequence derives from a female donor with Graves disease. The chain employs TRBV12-3 or TRBV12-4 and TRBJ2-5, with the D gene uncertain. Read as DNA, the sequence is TGTGCCAGCAGTTTACGGCGTGAGACCCAGTACTTC. It translates as CASSLRRETQYF.